This paragraph covers one T cell receptor beta chain sequence. This sample was taken from a study of blood T cells in healthy people across ages. Across the whole study: The template switching approach captured approximately one barcoded beta molecule for every two T cells.

A second PCR, run for about 7 to 11 cycles, used a sample-barcoded 5' primer plus a J-beta primer mix. TCRdb analysed the 5' RACE reads with MiXCR anew, one entry per CDR3 protein. The sample comprises approximately 800,000 distinct CDR3 sequences, about 55% of which are singletons, and roughly 40% rests with the top ten. V was shortened by 9 bases and J by 2 bases, with 15 bases between the two germline ends. Germline V gene data show CDR1 as ENHRY and CDR2 as SYGVKD. The CDR3 contains 14 residues. The sequencing sample was made of blood. V usage is TRBV10-3 and J usage is TRBJ2-3, with D tentatively TRBD1 or TRBD2 (5 bases each). The TCR sequence derives from a man older than 75 in good health. Written as DNA, the CDR3 is TGTGCCATGGCAGGGAGACCGCCCACAGATACGCAGTATTTT. This sequence encodes CAMAGRPPTDTQYF.